This entry is about one T cell receptor (beta chain). Its matching antigen is unknown. This sample was taken from a study of OX40 agonist ivuxolimab in advanced cancers. For the study at large: An agonistic human IgG2 monoclonal antibody against OX40 (CD134) was given. Age averaged around 54 years (range roughly 23 to 79), and more than 80% were male. Study findings and constraints: Low clonal expansion, among the lowest seen, marked partial responders at 0.1-3.0 mg/kg.

The assay was immunoSEQ multiplex PCR, and TCRdb's table has in-frame clones only and misses some. The sample records 80,000 or so clones, around 82% being singletons. Per the germline V gene, CDR1 is SNHLY and CDR2 is FYNNEI. The CDR3 runs 11 residues. The source is an adult with an advanced solid tumor such as melanoma, head and neck, liver or kidney cancer. The chain employs TRBV2 and TRBJ1-2; D ambiguous. Sequencing used CD4+ or CD8+ T cells sorted from blood, obtained in a trial of the OX40 agonist ivuxolimab. For the CDR3, the DNA is TGTGCTGCCCGGAGGGACTATGGCTACACCTTC. This encodes CAARRDYGYTF.